This T cell receptor beta chain was identified during a study of T-cell reconstitution after alpha-beta-depleted transplantation in children. CDR3 length: 15 residues. Unmatched junction bases numbered 6, after V lost 0 bases and J lost 5 bases. The germline CDR1 and CDR2 sequences are MGHRA and YSYEKL. General study points: Newly made T cells mostly supplied T-cell counts and diversity one year after transplant.

This clonotype was picked up many times. The antigen is unknown. Using unique molecular identifiers, the investigators prepared the TCRbeta library. One entry per CDR3 protein, called by TCRdb with MiXCR from the PCR reads. Among about 420,000 distinct CDR3 sequences, roughly 17% were seen once, and the ten largest hold about 32%. The specimen was PBMCs, mostly from graft donor cells, collected 360 days after TCRalphabeta/CD19-depleted stem cell transplant. The source is a boy in the first two years of life who had a stem cell transplant for Wiskott-Aldrich syndrome, so the T cells may come from the graft donor. V usage is TRBV4-1 and J usage is TRBJ1-1, with 7 bases lining up with TRBD1. The CDR3 nucleotides read TGCGCCAGCAGCCAAGATCCAGGGGGTAGGACTGAAGCTTTCTTT. Amino acids: CASSQDPGGRTEAFF.